This T cell receptor beta chain was documented in a study of shared clonotypes between healthy human individuals. Points on this clone: Its antigen remains unidentified.

Naive CD4+ cells were CD45RA-selected; the remaining cells were memory. The CDR3 has 15 residues. Germline assignment: CDR1 MGHDK and CDR2 SYGVNS. Trimming stripped 6 bases from V and 1 base from J, with 10 bases between. Some 29,000 T cell genomes (approximately 0.2 ug DNA) went into each sorted-subset replicate. Clones were read by immunoSEQ multiplex PCR, and TCRdb kept only the in-frame ones, dropping some. The top ten hold roughly 0.13% of the sample, which has some 2,400,000 clones, around 95% seen once. Study-wide results and limits: Generation probability values for non-shared clonotypes were lower than those for clonotypes shared by all four donors. Naive subsets tended to show greater estimated richness than memory subsets.

The receptor's source is a man in his late teens or twenties in good health. The chain uses TRBV25-1 and TRBJ1-6; TRBD1 is a possible D gene (6 bases). Sequences were obtained from naive CD4+ T cells sorted from blood. Regarding subset: CD45RA+ positively selected. CDR3 protein: CASSGGISYNSPLHF. CDR3 nucleotide sequence: TGTGCCAGCAGCGGGGGCATATCCTATAATTCACCCCTCCACTTT.